The clone carrying this T cell receptor beta chain showed up just a few times. V lost 2 bases, J lost 7 bases, and 21 bases lay in between. The CDR3 sequence is 17 residues long. CDR1 and CDR2 from the germline V gene are MGHRA and YSYEKL. Construction of TCR beta libraries relied on iRepertoire HTBI primers and on Arm-PCR targeting CDR3 regions. Original processing methods: Across all samples, under 65 TRBV segments and around 13 TRBJ segments were identified. TCRdb re-called the multiplex PCR reads with MiXCR, one entry per CDR3 protein. The V and J calls and clone size are TCRdb's, not the authors'. The data contain 550,000 or so distinct CDR3 sequences, approximately 12% of them singletons. Time point here: newly diagnosed GD, antithyroid drugs for less than 3 months. The TCR library was prepared using RNA isolated from PBMCs. These data originate in a study of regulatory T cells in long-lasting Graves disease.

These data were also reused for a study on T cells in Graves' hyperthyroidism and ophthalmopathy. This second study notes: The study defined stable Graves' hyperthyroidism as no ophthalmopathy progression within 18 months. Uncontrolled infection, other autoimmune disease, pregnancy or lactation disqualified patients from enrolment.

The rearrangement joins TRBV4-1 to TRBJ2-1, with TRBD2 as a possible D gene (5 bases). This clonotype was obtained from a woman aged 25 to 39 with Graves disease. The sequenced sample was peripheral blood mononuclear cells (PBMCs), obtained at new diagnosis, from a patient treated with antithyroid drugs. The CDR3 sequence: CASSQSVLRVTQNEQFF. The DNA for the CDR3 is TGCGCCAGCAGCCAATCTGTCCTGCGGGTGACACAAAATGAGCAGTTCTTC.